This TCR beta chain was profiled in a study of identical twins' blood T cells. This clonotype was seen a few times. Its target is not known. CDR1 and CDR2 from the germline V gene are SQVTM and ANQGSEA. V lost 6 bases and J lost 3, with 9 bases in between. The CDR3 loop spans 11 amino acids. Likely shared infections and vaccines: all three twin pairs were reared together. Sample barcodes were added at both library ends during cDNA synthesis. MiXCR, run by TCRdb on the 5' RACE reads, gives a single entry per CDR3 protein. The sample has 350,000 to 400,000 distinct CDR3 sequences; roughly 27% are singletons. General study results and limits: Each donor's most abundant TCRbeta clonotypes shared more CDR3 sequences with her twin than unrelated donors. Twin similarity might stem from environmental factors, not only genetics.

Material: PBMCs. The J gene is TRBJ2-7, the V gene TRBV29-1; D possibly corresponds to TRBD1 (5 bases). This clonotype originated in a woman between 18 and 55 years old in good health. This CDR3 reads CSVAGIYEQYF. CDR3 coding DNA: TGCAGCGTCGCAGGGATCTACGAGCAGTACTTC.